This note documents a single TCR beta chain sequence. The antigen remains undetermined. Per germline, CDR1 SGHRS and CDR2 YFSETQ. The CDR3 covers 11 residues. Trimming pared 1 base from V and 5 bases from J, leaving 2 bases between. PCR was performed using 60 Vbeta and 13 Jbeta primers. TCRdb's copy holds only in-frame clones and misses some; the assay was immunoSEQ multiplex PCR. The table records about 86,000 clones, nearly 80% of them present only once. The data were obtained in a study of cytomegalovirus exposure and HLA in healthy donors. Looking at the study overall: In an earlier analysis, almost 120 million unique TCR beta sequences were found from about 190 million T cells. For the roughly 390 genotyped donors, 75% to 90% fell within the Caucasian-associated ancestry cluster.

Study-wide points: As was reported, the HLA-A and HLA-B alleles of most subjects were accurately predicted from TCR beta sequences. Later analysis showed TCR association rates varying by HLA locus, highest for DRB1 and lowest for HLA-C.

The sample comprised PBMCs. The TCR sequence derives from a female donor in good health and CMV-seronegative. V usage is TRBV5-1 and J usage is TRBJ2-3; no clear D. CDR3 sequence reads: CASSLLDTQYF. The CDR3 nucleotides read TGCGCCAGCAGCTTGCTAGATACGCAGTATTTT.